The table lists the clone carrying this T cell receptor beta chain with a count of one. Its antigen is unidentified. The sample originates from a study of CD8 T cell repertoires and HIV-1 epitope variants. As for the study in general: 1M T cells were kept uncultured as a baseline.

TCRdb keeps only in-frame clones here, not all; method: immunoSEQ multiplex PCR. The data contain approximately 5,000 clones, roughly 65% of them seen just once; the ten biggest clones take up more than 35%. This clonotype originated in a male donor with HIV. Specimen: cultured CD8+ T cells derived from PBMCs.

CDR3 nucleotide sequence: TGCGCCAGCAGTCAACGGGATTCCCTCGGAGATACGCAGTATTTT. Amino acids: CASSQRDSLGDTQYF. V usage is TRBV4-1 and J usage is TRBJ2-3; possibly TRBD2 for D (5 bases). Trimming shortened V by 6 bases and J by 5 bases, and 18 bases separated the two germline ends. CDR3 length equals 15 residues. The germline V gene encodes CDR1 MGHRA and CDR2 YSYEKL.